The 2 T cell receptor beta chains presented below share a single source sample, sequenced in a study of Ad26.COV2.S vaccination and SARS-CoV-2 variants. Treatment meaning: 15 to 20 received Ad26.COV2.S at low or high dose, single or two shots; roughly 5 received placebo; per-sample allocation not given. Vaccine and placebo recipients were sampled on day 63 after the first injection. Assay used: immunoSEQ multiplex PCR; TCRdb lists only in-frame clones, some missing. The sample has 410,000 or so clones, roughly 90% seen once; the top ten hold over 1.5%. The sample was peripheral blood, taken in a trial of Ad26.COV2.S vaccine versus placebo. All receptors come from a person aged 18-60 years who received the Ad26.COV2.S COVID-19 vaccine or a placebo.

The V call is TRBV18, the J call TRBJ1-1; the match to TRBD1 covers 8 bases. Germline values: CDR1 KGHSH, CDR2 LQKENI. CDR3 size: 18 residues. J gave up 0 bases and V 3 bases, and 12 bases lay outside the gene matches. CDR3 bases: TGTGCCAGCTCACCTCCCGCTCAACACAGGGGGATGAACACTGAAGCTTTCTTT. Protein sequence: CASSPPAQHRGMNTEAFF.

The rearrangement uses TRBV7-9 and TRBJ2-1; either TRBD1 or TRBD2 may supply D (6 bases each). Germline loops: CDR1 SEHNR, CDR2 FQNEAQ (reference sequence). V gave up 5 bases and J gave up 7 bases, with 15 bases separating them. This CDR3 is 14 amino acids long. The CDR3 region has the DNA TGTGCCAGCAGCCCTGGACGGGGGCTGAATGAGCAGTTCTTC. As protein: CASSPGRGLNEQFF.